This T cell receptor (beta chain) emerged from a study of blood T cell repertoires in COVID-19. As for the study in general: Sites across the United States, Italy and Spain contributed samples from acute and convalescent COVID-19. PBMCs, B-cell-depleted T cells, or T cells were the source of the cDNA or gDNA that made up the material.

Per the original data handling: Amplification of reference gene primers was used by the study to estimate nucleated cell counts. The assay was immunoSEQ multiplex PCR, and TCRdb's table has in-frame clones only and misses some. That table gives V, J and clone size, and the DNA gave D and trimming. The sample holds about 140,000 clones, less than 80% seen once. In this sample, this clone turned up a few times. This CDR3 is built from 13 residues. The V gene's germline CDR1 is SGHTS and CDR2 YDEGEE. Trimming shortened V by 0 bases and J by 5 bases, and 8 bases separated the two germline ends. The material sequenced was peripheral blood. V usage is TRBV5-8 and J usage is TRBJ1-2; D may be TRBD1 (6 bases). The clonotype was recovered from a man aged 55 to 70 with acute or convalescent COVID-19. CDR3 protein: CASSLGTAYGYTF. The DNA for the CDR3 is TGTGCCAGCAGCTTGGGGACAGCTTATGGCTACACCTTC.